In its sample, the clone carrying this TCR beta chain was seen a few times. What it binds is unknown. The sample comes from a study of T-cell memory formation after mild COVID-19. Notes on the study in general: Of the contracting clones, CD4+ ones lay mainly in CM and EM, and CD8+ ones in EMRA.

From the 5' RACE reads, TCRdb called clonotypes with MiXCR, one entry per CDR3 protein. The sample yields about 500,000 distinct CDR3 sequences, 20% seen once. V trimming: 0 bases; J trimming: 2 bases; junction bases outside the gene matches: 9. The CDR3 is 17 amino acids. CDR1 and CDR2 (germline): LGHDT, YNNKEL (reference sequence). The J gene is TRBJ2-7, the V gene TRBV3-1; 8 bases are a match to TRBD1. The material sequenced was PBMCs or a T cell subset sorted from them (not recorded which). The sequence derives from an adult woman who had mild COVID-19 (a few samples of this study predate the infection). Cell type and time point are not known. CDR3 sequence (DNA): TGTGCCAGCAGCCAAGACCCTCGGACAGGGAGGCCCTACGAGCAGTACTTC. The encoded protein is CASSQDPRTGRPYEQYF.